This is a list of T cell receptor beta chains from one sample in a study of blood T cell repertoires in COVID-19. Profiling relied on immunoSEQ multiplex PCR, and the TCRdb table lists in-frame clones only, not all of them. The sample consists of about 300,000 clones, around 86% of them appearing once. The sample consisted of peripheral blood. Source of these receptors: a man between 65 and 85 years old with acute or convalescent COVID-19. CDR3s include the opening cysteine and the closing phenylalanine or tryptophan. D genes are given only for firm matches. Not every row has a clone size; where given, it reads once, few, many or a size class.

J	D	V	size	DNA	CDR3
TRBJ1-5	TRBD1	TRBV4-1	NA	TGCGCCAGCAGCCCGACACCCTCCGGACAGGTTAGTGTTCAGCCCCAGCATTTT	CASSPTPSGQVSVQPQHF
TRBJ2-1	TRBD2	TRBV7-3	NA	TGTGCCAGCAGCTTACTGGCGGGGGGAATGTATGAGCAGTTCTTC	CASSLLAGGMYEQFF
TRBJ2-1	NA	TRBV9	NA	TGTGCCAGCAGCGTAAGCGGTAATGAGCAGTTCTTC	CASSVSGNEQFF
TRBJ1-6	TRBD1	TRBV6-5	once	TGTGCCAGCAGCCTAACAGGGGGAAATTCACCCCTCCACTTT	CASSLTGGNSPLHF
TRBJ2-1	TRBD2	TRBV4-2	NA	TGTGCCAGCAGCCAAGATTTACTAGCGGGAACCTCCTACAATGAGCAGTTCTTC	CASSQDLLAGTSYNEQFF
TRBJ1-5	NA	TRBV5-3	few	TGTGCCAAGGCCGGGGGGCGGCAGCCCCAGCATTTT	CAKAGGRQPQHF
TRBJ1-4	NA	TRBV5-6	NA	TGTGCCAGCAGCTTAAAGGGGCTACATGAAAAACTGTTTTTT	CASSLKGLHEKLFF
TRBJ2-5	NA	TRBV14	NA	TGTGCCAGCAGCCAAGCGGGCCAAGAGACCCAGTACTTC	CASSQAGQETQYF
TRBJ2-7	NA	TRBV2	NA	TGTGCCAGCAAGGGAGATCAAGGGTACGAGCAGTACTTC	CASKGDQGYEQYF
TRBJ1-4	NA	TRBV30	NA	TGTGCCTGGAATCACGTCGGGGGAGAAAAACTGTTTTTT	CAWNHVGGEKLFF
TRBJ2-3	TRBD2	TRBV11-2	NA	TGTGCCAGCAGTCAGCTAGCGGGGGGAACAGATACGCAGTATTTT	CASSQLAGGTDTQYF